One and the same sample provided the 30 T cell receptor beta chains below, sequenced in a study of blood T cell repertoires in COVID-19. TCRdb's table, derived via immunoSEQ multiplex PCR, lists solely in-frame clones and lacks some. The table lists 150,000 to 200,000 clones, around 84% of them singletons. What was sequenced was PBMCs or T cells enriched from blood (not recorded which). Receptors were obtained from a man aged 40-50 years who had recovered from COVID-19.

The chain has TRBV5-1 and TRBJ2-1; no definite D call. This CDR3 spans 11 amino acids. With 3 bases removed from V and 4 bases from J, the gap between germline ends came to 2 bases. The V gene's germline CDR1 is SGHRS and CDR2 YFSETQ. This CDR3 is CASSSYNEQFF. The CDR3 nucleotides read TGCGCCAGCAGCTCTTACAATGAGCAGTTCTTC.

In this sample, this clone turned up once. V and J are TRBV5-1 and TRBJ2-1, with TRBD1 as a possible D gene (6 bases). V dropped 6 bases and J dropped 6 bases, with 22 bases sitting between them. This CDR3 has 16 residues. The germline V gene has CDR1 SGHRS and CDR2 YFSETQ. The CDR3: CASTLHGGQGSNEQFF. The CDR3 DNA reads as TGCGCCAGCACCCTGCACGGTGGTCAGGGGTCCAATGAGCAGTTCTTC.

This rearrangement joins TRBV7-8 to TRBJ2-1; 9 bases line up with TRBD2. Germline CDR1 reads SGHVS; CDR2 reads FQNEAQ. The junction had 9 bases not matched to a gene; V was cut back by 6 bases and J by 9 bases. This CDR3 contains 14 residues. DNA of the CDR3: TGTGCCAGCAGTCCGGCGGGGGGGCGCGGTGAGCAGTTCTTC. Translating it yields CASSPAGGRGEQFF.

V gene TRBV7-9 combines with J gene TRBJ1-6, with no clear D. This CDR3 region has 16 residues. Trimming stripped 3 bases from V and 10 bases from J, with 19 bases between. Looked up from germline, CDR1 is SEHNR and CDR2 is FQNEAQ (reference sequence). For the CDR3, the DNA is TGTGCCAGCAGCTTGACGAGCGGACCCGGCGGATCACCCCTCCACTTT. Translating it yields CASSLTSGPGGSPLHF.

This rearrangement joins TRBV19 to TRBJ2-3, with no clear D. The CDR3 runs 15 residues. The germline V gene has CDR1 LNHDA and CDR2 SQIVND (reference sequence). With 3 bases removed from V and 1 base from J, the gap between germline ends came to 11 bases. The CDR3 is CASSMASVGTDTQYF. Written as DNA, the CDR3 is TGTGCCAGTAGTATGGCCTCCGTTGGCACAGATACGCAGTATTTT.

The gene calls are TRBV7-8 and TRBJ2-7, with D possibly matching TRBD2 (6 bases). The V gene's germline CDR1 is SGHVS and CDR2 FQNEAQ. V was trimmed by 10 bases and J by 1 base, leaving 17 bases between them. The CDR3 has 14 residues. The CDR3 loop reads CATGGGALSYEQYF. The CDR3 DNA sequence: TGTGCCACCGGGGGTGGGGCCCTATCCTACGAGCAGTACTTC.

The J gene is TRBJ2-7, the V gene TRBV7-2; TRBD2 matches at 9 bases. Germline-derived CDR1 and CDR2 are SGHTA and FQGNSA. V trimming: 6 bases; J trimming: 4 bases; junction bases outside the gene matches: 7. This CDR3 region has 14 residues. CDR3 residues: CASRSGGLGYEQYF. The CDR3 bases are TGTGCCAGCAGGAGCGGGGGGCTTGGGTACGAGCAGTACTTC.

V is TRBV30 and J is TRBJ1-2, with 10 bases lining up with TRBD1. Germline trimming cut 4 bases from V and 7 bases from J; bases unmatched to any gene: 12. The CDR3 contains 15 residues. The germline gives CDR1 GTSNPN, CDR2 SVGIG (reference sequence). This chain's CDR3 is CAWTLSTGGAGGYTF. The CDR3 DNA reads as TGTGCCTGGACCCTCTCGACAGGGGGCGCGGGTGGCTACACCTTC.

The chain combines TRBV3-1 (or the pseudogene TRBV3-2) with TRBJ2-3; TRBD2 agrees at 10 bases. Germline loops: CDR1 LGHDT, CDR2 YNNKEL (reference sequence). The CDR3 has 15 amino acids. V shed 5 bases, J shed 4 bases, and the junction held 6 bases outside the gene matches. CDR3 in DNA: TGTGCCAGCAGCGGAAGCGGGGGGGGTTCAGATACGCAGTATTTT. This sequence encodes CASSGSGGGSDTQYF.

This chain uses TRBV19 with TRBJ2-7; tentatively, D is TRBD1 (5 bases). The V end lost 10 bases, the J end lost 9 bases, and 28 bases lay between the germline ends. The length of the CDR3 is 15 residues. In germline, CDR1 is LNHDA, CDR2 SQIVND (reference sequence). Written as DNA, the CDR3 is TGTGCCACCTTCGGTCCAGGGCTTTCCCTAGTAGGGCAGTACGTC. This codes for CATFGPGLSLVGQYV.

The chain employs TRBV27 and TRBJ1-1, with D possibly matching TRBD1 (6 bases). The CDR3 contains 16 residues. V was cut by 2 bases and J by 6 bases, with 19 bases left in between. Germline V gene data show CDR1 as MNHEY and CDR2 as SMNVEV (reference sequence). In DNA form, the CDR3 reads TGTGCCAGCAGTTTAGGGGGGGCTCTCTGGTGGGCTGAAGCTTTCTTT. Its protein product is CASSLGGALWWAEAFF.

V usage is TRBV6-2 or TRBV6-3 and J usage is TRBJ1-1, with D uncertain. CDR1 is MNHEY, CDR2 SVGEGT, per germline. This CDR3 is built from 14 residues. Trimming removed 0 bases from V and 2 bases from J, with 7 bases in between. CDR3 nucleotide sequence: TGTGCCAGCAGTTACTCGGAGGGAAACACTGAAGCTTTCTTT. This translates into CASSYSEGNTEAFF.

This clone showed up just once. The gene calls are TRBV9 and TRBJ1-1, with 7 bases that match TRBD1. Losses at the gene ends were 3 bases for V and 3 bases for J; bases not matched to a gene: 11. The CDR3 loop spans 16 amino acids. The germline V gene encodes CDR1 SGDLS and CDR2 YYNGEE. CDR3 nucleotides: TGTGCCAGCAGCGCGCGGTCCGGGACAGACTACACTGAAGCTTTCTTT. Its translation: CASSARSGTDYTEAFF.

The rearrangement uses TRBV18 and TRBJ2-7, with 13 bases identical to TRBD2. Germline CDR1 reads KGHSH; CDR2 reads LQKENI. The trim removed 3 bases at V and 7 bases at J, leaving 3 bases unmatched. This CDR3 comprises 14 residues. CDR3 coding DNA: TGTGCCAGCTCACCGACTAGCGGGGGGTGGGAGCAGTACGTC. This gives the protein CASSPTSGGWEQYV.

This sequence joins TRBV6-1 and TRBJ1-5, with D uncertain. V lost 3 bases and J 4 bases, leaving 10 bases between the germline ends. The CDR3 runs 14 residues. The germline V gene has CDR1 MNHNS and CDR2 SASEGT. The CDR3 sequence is CASSDIAGNQPQHF. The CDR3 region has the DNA TGTGCCAGCAGTGACATAGCGGGTAATCAGCCCCAGCATTTT.

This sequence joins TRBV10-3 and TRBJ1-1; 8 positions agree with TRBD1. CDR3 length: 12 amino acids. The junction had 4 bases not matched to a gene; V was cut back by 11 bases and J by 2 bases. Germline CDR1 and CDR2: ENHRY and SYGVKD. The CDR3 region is CAVGTGNTEAFF. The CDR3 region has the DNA TGTGCCGTCGGGACAGGCAACACTGAAGCTTTCTTT.

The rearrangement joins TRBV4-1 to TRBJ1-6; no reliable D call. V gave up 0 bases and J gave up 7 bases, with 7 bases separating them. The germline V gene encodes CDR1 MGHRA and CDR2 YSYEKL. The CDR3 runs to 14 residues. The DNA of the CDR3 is TGCGCCAGCAGCCAAGAGCCTGCGAATTCACCCCTCCACTTT. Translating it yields CASSQEPANSPLHF.

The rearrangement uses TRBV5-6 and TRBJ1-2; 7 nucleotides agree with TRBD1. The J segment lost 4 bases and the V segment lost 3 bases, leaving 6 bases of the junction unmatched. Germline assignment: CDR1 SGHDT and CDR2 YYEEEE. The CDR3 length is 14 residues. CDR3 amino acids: CASSYDGTVYGYTF. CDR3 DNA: TGTGCCAGCAGCTACGACGGGACAGTCTATGGCTACACCTTC.

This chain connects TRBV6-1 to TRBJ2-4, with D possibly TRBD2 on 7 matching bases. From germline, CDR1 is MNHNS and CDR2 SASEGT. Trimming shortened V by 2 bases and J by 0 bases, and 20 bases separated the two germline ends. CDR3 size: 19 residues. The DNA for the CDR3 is TGTGCCAGCAGTGAAACGGCGGGGGCCACCCAGCTAGCCAAAAACATTCAGTACTTC. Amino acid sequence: CASSETAGATQLAKNIQYF.

The CDR3 nucleotides read TGTGCCAGCAGTTTATCCCGGAACTATGGCTACACCTTC. Its protein is CASSLSRNYGYTF. The gene calls are TRBV27 and TRBJ1-2, with D unresolved. The germline CDR1 and CDR2 sequences are MNHEY and SMNVEV (reference sequence). This CDR3 spans 13 amino acids. The V gene lost 0 bases and the J gene lost 2 bases, with 4 bases spanning the gap.

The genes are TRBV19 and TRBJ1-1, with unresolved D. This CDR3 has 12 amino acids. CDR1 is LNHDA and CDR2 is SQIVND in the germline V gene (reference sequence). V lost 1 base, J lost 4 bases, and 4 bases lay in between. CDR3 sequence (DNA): TGTGCCAGTAGTATAGGGCTCACTGAAGCTTTCTTT. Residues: CASSIGLTEAFF.

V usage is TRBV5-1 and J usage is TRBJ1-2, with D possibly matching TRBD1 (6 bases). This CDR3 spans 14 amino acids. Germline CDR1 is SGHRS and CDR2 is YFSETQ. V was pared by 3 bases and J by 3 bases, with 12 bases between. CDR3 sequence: CASSSWTADYGYTF. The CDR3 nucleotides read TGCGCCAGCAGCTCCTGGACAGCAGACTATGGCTACACCTTC.

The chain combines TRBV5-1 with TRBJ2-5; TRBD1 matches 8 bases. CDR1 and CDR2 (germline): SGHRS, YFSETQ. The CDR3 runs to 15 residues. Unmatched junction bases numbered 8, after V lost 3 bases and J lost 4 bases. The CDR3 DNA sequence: TGCGCCAGCAGCTCGGGTACCGGGACAGGAGAGACCCAGTACTTC. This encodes CASSSGTGTGETQYF.

The chain's CDR3 is CSVVHRGAVQAFF. The CDR3 DNA is TGCAGCGTTGTCCACAGGGGCGCGGTTCAAGCTTTCTTT. This chain links TRBV29-1 with TRBJ1-1; TRBD1 matches 7 bases. CDR1 SQVTM and CDR2 ANQGSEA come from the germline V gene. This CDR3 spans 13 amino acids. Trimming at V came to 4 bases and at J to 9 bases, leaving 11 bases not matched to a gene.

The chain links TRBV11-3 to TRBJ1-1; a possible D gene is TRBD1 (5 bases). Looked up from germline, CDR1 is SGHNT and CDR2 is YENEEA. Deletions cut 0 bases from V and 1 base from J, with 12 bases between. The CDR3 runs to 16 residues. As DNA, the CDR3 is TGTGCCAGCAGCTTAGAACAGGCGCACACGAACACTGAAGCTTTCTTT. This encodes CASSLEQAHTNTEAFF.

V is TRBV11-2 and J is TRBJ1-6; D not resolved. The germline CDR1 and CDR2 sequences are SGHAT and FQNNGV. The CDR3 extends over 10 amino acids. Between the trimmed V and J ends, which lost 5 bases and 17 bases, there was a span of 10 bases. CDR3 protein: CASSGRLIHF. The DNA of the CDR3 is TGTGCCAGCAGCGGCCGCCTTATCCACTTT.

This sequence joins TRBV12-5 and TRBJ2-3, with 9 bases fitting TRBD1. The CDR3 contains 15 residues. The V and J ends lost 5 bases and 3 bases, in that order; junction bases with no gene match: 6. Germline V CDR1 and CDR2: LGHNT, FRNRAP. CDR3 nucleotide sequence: TGTGCTAGTGGTCCGACGACAGGGGGTACAGATACGCAGTATTTT. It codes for CASGPTTGGTDTQYF.

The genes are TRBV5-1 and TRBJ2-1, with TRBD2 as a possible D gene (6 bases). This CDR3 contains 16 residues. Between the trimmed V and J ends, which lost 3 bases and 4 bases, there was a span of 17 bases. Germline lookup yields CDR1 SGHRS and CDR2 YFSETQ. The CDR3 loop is CASSSGETTIYNEQFF. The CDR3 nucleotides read TGCGCCAGCAGCTCGGGGGAGACTACAATATACAATGAGCAGTTCTTC.

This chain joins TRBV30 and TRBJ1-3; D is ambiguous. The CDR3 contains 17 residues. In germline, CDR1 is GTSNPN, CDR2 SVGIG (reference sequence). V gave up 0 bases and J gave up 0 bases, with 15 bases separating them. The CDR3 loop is CAWSVAGGIRSGNTIYF. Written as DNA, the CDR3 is TGTGCCTGGAGTGTAGCCGGCGGCATACGCTCTGGAAACACCATATATTTT.

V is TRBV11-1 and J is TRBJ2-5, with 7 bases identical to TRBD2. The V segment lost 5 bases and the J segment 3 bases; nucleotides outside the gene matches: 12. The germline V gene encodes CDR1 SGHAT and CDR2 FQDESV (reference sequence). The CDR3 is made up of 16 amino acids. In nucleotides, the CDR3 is TGTGCCAGCAGCACGCGGACTAGGGGTGGCAAAGAGACCCAGTACTTC. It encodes CASSTRTRGGKETQYF.